The sample holds a few counts of the clone carrying this T cell receptor beta chain. Its antigen is not identified. This record comes from a study of T-cell reconstitution after alpha-beta-depleted transplantation in children. The CDR3 spans 14 residues. The V gene's germline CDR1 is WNHNN and CDR2 SYGVQD (reference sequence). V gave up 4 bases and J gave up 5 bases; unmatched junction bases: 4. Unique molecular identifiers were incorporated into the prepared TCRbeta library. From the PCR reads, TCRdb called clonotypes with MiXCR, one entry per CDR3 protein. The sample lists 60,000 to 100,000 distinct CDR3 sequences; about a sixth were seen once. General study points: Several hundred graft clones that had expanded were reportedly the source of alpha-beta T cells about two months after transplant.

The starting material was PBMCs, mostly from graft donor cells, obtained 360 days after TCRalphabeta/CD19-depleted stem cell transplant. This sequence was found in a male patient aged 2-9 years who had a stem cell transplant for acute lymphoblastic leukemia, so the T cells may come from the graft donor. The chain has TRBV10-1 and TRBJ2-1; 8 positions agree with TRBD2. The CDR3 DNA is TGCGCCAGCAGTGGGGTAGCGGGGAACAATGAGCAGTTCTTC. Protein product: CASSGVAGNNEQFF.